Presented here are 31 T cell receptor beta chains from one specimen sequenced in a study of T cells in Graves' hyperthyroidism and ophthalmopathy. TCR beta CDR3 regions were amplified from RNA transcripts. Initially, a first-round RT-PCR of the TCR CDR3 employed the HTBI primer set. TCRdb re-analysed the multiplex PCR reads in MiXCR, keeping a single row per CDR3 protein. The sample has hundreds of thousands of distinct CDR3 sequences, about 43% seen once; the top ten hold about 7.8%. Sequencing was carried out using peripheral blood or thyroid tissue (not recorded which). The receptors were gathered from a young woman with Graves' hyperthyroidism.

CDR3 protein: CASSQDGTSGTYEQYF. CDR3 coding DNA: TGTGCCAGCAGCCAAGATGGGACTAGCGGGACCTACGAGCAGTACTTC. The chain uses TRBV7-9 and TRBJ2-7, with 13 bases identical to TRBD2. The germline V gene encodes CDR1 SEHNR and CDR2 FQNEAQ (reference sequence). V gave up 5 bases and J gave up 2 bases; unmatched junction bases: 6. The length of the CDR3 is 16 residues.

This rearrangement joins TRBV19 to TRBJ2-2; TRBD1 agrees at 8 bases. Trimming took 5 bases from V and 5 from J; bases not matched to a gene: 4. The CDR3 spans 14 residues. Germline CDR1 and CDR2: LNHDA and SQIVND (reference sequence). The chain's CDR3 is CASSHTGGTGELFF. The CDR3 DNA follows: TGTGCCAGTAGTCATACAGGGGGGACCGGGGAGCTGTTTTTT.

This chain links TRBV4-1 with TRBJ2-7; 8 nucleotides line up with TRBD2. Germline CDR1 reads MGHRA; CDR2 reads YSYEKL. The J segment lost 4 bases and the V segment lost 0 bases, leaving 5 bases of the junction unmatched. This CDR3 region has 15 residues. CDR3: CASSQEGGRTYEQYF. The CDR3 DNA is TGCGCCAGCAGCCAAGAAGGCGGGAGGACGTACGAGCAGTACTTC.

This chain uses TRBV11-1 with TRBJ1-2; tentative D call: TRBD1 (6 bases). Germline-derived CDR1 and CDR2 are SGHAT and FQDESV (reference sequence). The length of the CDR3 is 13 residues. V was shortened by 6 bases and J by 4 bases, with 12 bases between the two germline ends. CDR3 protein: CASRHQGIYGYTF. The CDR3 coding sequence is TGTGCCAGCAGGCACCAGGGGATCTATGGCTACACCTTC.

The J gene is TRBJ2-7, the V gene TRBV7-9; the D gene is possibly TRBD2 (5 bases). The CDR3 contains 13 residues. The V end was cut by 6 bases, the J end by 7 bases, with 16 bases between. The germline gives CDR1 SEHNR, CDR2 FQNEAQ (reference sequence). Here the CDR3 DNA reads TGTGCCAGCAGAAGAGGGTCATACAATGAGCAGTACTTC. The encoded protein is CASRRGSYNEQYF.

This chain uses TRBV29-1 with TRBJ2-7, with TRBD1 identical over 9 bases. CDR1 and CDR2 (germline): SQVTM, ANQGSEA. This CDR3 is built from 13 residues. V trimming: 6 bases; J trimming: 3 bases; junction bases outside the gene matches: 6. The CDR3 is CSVTTGGFYEQYF. CDR3 sequence (DNA): TGCAGCGTCACGACAGGGGGGTTCTACGAGCAGTACTTC.

The table lists this clonotype with many counts. The rearrangement uses TRBV7-2 and TRBJ2-5, with TRBD2 identical over 9 bases. The junction had 1 base not matched to a gene; V was cut back by 4 bases and J by 4 bases. This CDR3 is built from 13 residues. Germline V gene sequence: CDR1 SGHTA, CDR2 FQGNSA. The CDR3 nucleotides are TGTGCCAGCAGCTCGACTAGCGGAGAGACCCAGTACTTC. Translated: CASSSTSGETQYF. Variable domain in full (rest from reference TRBV7-2 and TRBJ2-5): GAGVSQSPSNKVTEKGKDVELRCDPISGHTALYWYRQSLGQGLEFLIYFQGNSAPDKSGLPSDRFSAERTGGSVSTLTIQRTQQEDSAVYLCASSSTSGETQYFGPGTRLLVL.

This clonotype came up many times. The J gene is TRBJ1-6, the V gene TRBV2; D possibly corresponds to TRBD1 (6 bases). CDR1 and CDR2 from the germline V gene are SNHLY and FYNNEI. The CDR3 sequence is 14 residues long. The V gene lost 4 bases and the J gene lost 7 bases, with 11 bases spanning the gap. CDR3 nucleotides: TGTGCCAGCAGTGTGACAGGACTCAATTCACCCCTCCACTTT. It yields the protein CASSVTGLNSPLHF.

The chain combines TRBV7-9 with TRBJ1-6; D gene unclear. Germline-derived CDR1 and CDR2 are SEHNR and FQNEAQ (reference sequence). Trimming left V 4 bases short and J 10 bases short, with 17 bases between. The CDR3 extends over 15 amino acids. Here the CDR3 DNA reads TGTGCCAGCAGCTCCGGACCGGGAACAACCTCACCCCTCCACTTT. It translates to CASSSGPGTTSPLHF. Filled out from reference TRBV7-9 and TRBJ1-6, the complete variable domain reads DTGVSQNPRHKITKRGQNVTFRCDPISEHNRLYWYRQTLGQGPEFLTYFQNEAQLEKSRLLSDRFSAERPKGSFSTLEIQRTEQGDSAMYLCASSSGPGTTSPLHFGNGTRLTVT.

This clonotype was recorded at least ten times. V usage is TRBV2 and J usage is TRBJ2-7; 10 bases fit TRBD1. The V gene's germline CDR1 is SNHLY and CDR2 FYNNEI. The ends lost 6 bases at V and 5 bases at J; junction bases unmatched: 4. The CDR3 is 13 amino acids. The CDR3 DNA follows: TGTGCCAGCAGCAGGGACAGGGGCCACGAGCAGTACTTC. This sequence encodes CASSRDRGHEQYF.

This clonotype was seen ten or more times. The gene calls are TRBV9 and TRBJ2-5; 7 bases fit TRBD2. Germline V gives CDR1 SGDLS, CDR2 YYNGEE. The J segment lost 2 bases and the V segment lost 0 bases, leaving 4 bases of the junction unmatched. This CDR3 contains 15 residues. The CDR3: CASSVGIGRQETQYF. CDR3 nucleotides: TGTGCCAGCAGCGTAGGGATCGGGAGGCAAGAGACCCAGTACTTC.

This chain joins TRBV25-1 and TRBJ1-4; tentative D call: TRBD1 (5 bases). The CDR3 is 14 amino acids. V was shortened by 1 base and J by 8 bases, with 11 bases between the two germline ends. CDR1 and CDR2 from the germline V gene are MGHDK and SYGVNS. The CDR3 DNA reads TGTGCCAGCAGTGAATGGGGGGGGTTGGAAAAACTGTTTTTT. It yields the protein CASSEWGGLEKLFF.

This clonotype was seen many times. V is TRBV7-8 and J is TRBJ1-6; D is unclear. This CDR3 is 13 amino acids long. The ends were cut back, 1 base at V and 8 bases at J, with 6 bases in the middle. Germline V CDR1 and CDR2: SGHVS, FQNEAQ. The CDR3 is CASSLELDSPLHF. DNA of the CDR3: TGTGCCAGCAGCTTAGAACTGGATTCACCCCTCCACTTT.

This clonotype was observed a handful of times. This chain uses TRBV20-1 with TRBJ2-7; the match to TRBD2 covers 11 bases. The length of the CDR3 is 15 residues. The V and J ends lost 4 bases and 3 bases, in that order; junction bases with no gene match: 8. CDR1 and CDR2 (germline): DFQATT, SNEGSKA (reference sequence). CDR3 loop: CSAKIAGGPFYEQYF. CDR3 nucleotides: TGCAGTGCTAAAATAGCGGGAGGGCCTTTCTACGAGCAGTACTTC.

Points on this clonotype: Since the CDR3 does not end with the conserved phenylalanine or tryptophan, this likely comes from a read error. The limits of the CDR3 on the DNA are not certain, so only TCRdb's listed CDR3 is given. The chain uses TRBV7-6 and TRBJ1-4; no check of the table's D call, TRBD1, against the DNA was made. The CDR3 numbers 9 amino acids, ends counted. Germline V gene sequence: CDR1 SGHVS, CDR2 FNYEAQ. The CDR3 protein is CASSLESGV.

This clonotype was observed a handful of times. The V and J genes are TRBV9 and TRBJ1-1, with a tentative D call TRBD1 (6 bases). Trimming stripped 7 bases from V and 1 base from J, with 14 bases between. CDR1 SGDLS and CDR2 YYNGEE come from the germline V gene. The CDR3 spans 14 residues. The CDR3 DNA reads as TGTGCCAGCTGTCCCGGGACAACGAACACTGAAGCTTTCTTT. Translation gives CASCPGTTNTEAFF.

In its sample, this clonotype was seen many times. This sequence joins TRBV2 and TRBJ1-6; maybe TRBD1 (5 bases). This CDR3 spans 14 amino acids. From germline, CDR1 is SNHLY and CDR2 FYNNEI. V lost 6 bases and J 9 bases, leaving 15 bases between the germline ends. This CDR3 reads CASRRRDLLSPLHF. As DNA, the CDR3 is TGTGCCAGCAGAAGGAGGGACTTACTTTCACCCCTCCACTTT.

The chain couples TRBV13 to TRBJ2-1; D gene unclear. This CDR3 spans 16 amino acids. Germline V CDR1 and CDR2: PRHDT, FYEKMQ (reference sequence). V gave up 7 bases and J gave up 1 base, with 17 bases separating them. In nucleotides, the CDR3 is TGTGCCAGCACCTTTCTTGGCACGCCTTCCTACAATGAGCAGTTCTTC. This sequence encodes CASTFLGTPSYNEQFF.

The V and J genes are TRBV11-2 and TRBJ1-1; no reliable D call. Germline CDR1 is SGHAT and CDR2 is FQNNGV. The V end was cut by 4 bases, the J end by 6 bases, with 12 bases between. The CDR3 is made up of 13 amino acids. CDR3 loop: CASSSTLGPEAFF. The CDR3 coding sequence is TGTGCCAGCAGCTCCACCCTAGGTCCTGAAGCTTTCTTT.

This rearrangement joins TRBV24-1 to TRBJ1-4, with a weak D call TRBD1 (6 bases). Germline V lookup: CDR1 KGHDR, CDR2 SFDVKD. This CDR3 has 15 residues. V dropped 4 bases and J dropped 8 bases, with 16 bases sitting between them. The CDR3 protein is CATSDIAGAREKLFF. The CDR3 DNA is TGTGCCACCAGTGACATAGCGGGGGCTCGAGAAAAACTGTTTTTT.

V is TRBV5-4 and J is TRBJ1-1; TRBD1 aligns across 12 bases. Germline V gene lookup returns CDR1 SGHNT and CDR2 YYREEE (reference sequence). The CDR3 runs 16 residues. Trimming cost V 0 bases and J 6 bases; bases outside gene matches: 6. CDR3 coding DNA: TGTGCCAGCAGCTTGGATAGGGACAGGGGGCGGCCTGAAGCTTTCTTT. This gives the protein CASSLDRDRGRPEAFF.

V is TRBV29-1 and J is TRBJ1-1, with TRBD1 as a possible D gene (5 bases). Germline V CDR1 and CDR2: SQVTM, ANQGSEA. The CDR3 covers 10 residues. The CDR3 region has the DNA TGCAGGGGGGTCTCGACTGAAGCTTTCTTT. Translating gives CRGVSTEAFF.

This clonotype appeared a few times. The chain combines TRBV11-2 with TRBJ1-1; unclear D gene. Germline CDR1 is SGHAT and CDR2 is FQNNGV. The CDR3 runs 13 residues. V was cut by 5 bases and J by 3 bases, with 10 bases left in between. The CDR3, as DNA: TGTGCCAGCAGCCGTGGACCGTACACTGAAGCTTTCTTT. As protein: CASSRGPYTEAFF.

There are many counts of this clonotype. This chain connects TRBV7-9 to TRBJ1-1; 8 bases agree with TRBD1. Germline CDR1 and CDR2: SEHNR and FQNEAQ (reference sequence). With 5 bases clipped from V and 4 bases from J, the junction kept 3 bases outside the gene matches. This CDR3 contains 13 residues. CDR3 region: CASSRQGLTEAFF. In DNA form, the CDR3 reads TGTGCCAGCAGCCGACAGGGGCTCACTGAAGCTTTCTTT.

The chain recombines TRBV10-1 with TRBJ2-2; D call uncertain. From germline, CDR1 is WNHNN and CDR2 SYGVQD (reference sequence). V lost 2 bases, J lost 6 bases, and 7 bases lay in between. The CDR3 has 13 residues. The CDR3 sequence: CASSERAAGELFF. In nucleotides, the CDR3 is TGCGCCAGCAGTGAGCGGGCCGCCGGGGAGCTGTTTTTT.

This clonotype showed up many times. V is TRBV24-1 and J is TRBJ1-2, with 8 bases matching TRBD1. Germline CDR1 and CDR2: KGHDR and SFDVKD. The J segment lost 7 bases and the V segment lost 7 bases, leaving 10 bases of the junction unmatched. The CDR3 length is 14 residues. The CDR3 region is CATSPGTGSLGYTF. As DNA, the CDR3 is TGTGCCACCAGCCCCGGGACAGGAAGTCTTGGCTACACCTTC.

Regarding this clonotype: The final CDR3 position lacks the conserved phenylalanine or tryptophan, pointing to a likely read error. The limits of the CDR3 on the DNA are not certain, so only TCRdb's listed CDR3 is given. The V call is TRBV7-8, the J call TRBJ2-7; TRBD1 reflects the table's D call only, with no check against the DNA. CDR1 is SGHVS, CDR2 FQNEAQ, per germline. The CDR3 numbers 8 amino acids, ends counted. The CDR3 is CASSLTGA.

This clonotype was recorded many times. This chain joins TRBV7-9 and TRBJ1-1; D is possibly TRBD1 (5 bases). This CDR3 contains 15 residues. Germline CDR1 is SEHNR and CDR2 is FQNEAQ (reference sequence). Trimming took off 1 base at V and 0 bases at J, with 9 bases between the two ends. The CDR3 DNA sequence: TGTGCCAGCAGCTTAGAGGGCAGGGTGAACACTGAAGCTTTCTTT. Residues: CASSLEGRVNTEAFF.

This chain joins TRBV20-1 and TRBJ2-5; no definite D call. Trimming cost V 0 bases and J 5 bases, with 4 bases left between them. The germline V gene has CDR1 DFQATT and CDR2 SNEGSKA (reference sequence). This CDR3 has 11 residues. The CDR3 sequence is CSARDLETQYF. In DNA, the CDR3 is TGCAGTGCTAGAGATTTGGAGACCCAGTACTTC.

The rearrangement uses TRBV7-8 and TRBJ1-4; D is unclear. Trimming removed 3 bases from V and 0 bases from J, with 14 bases in between. The CDR3 sequence is 17 residues long. Germline CDR1 is SGHVS and CDR2 is FQNEAQ. CDR3 in amino acids: CASSFRPAWATNEKLFF. As DNA, the CDR3 is TGTGCCAGCAGCTTCAGACCGGCTTGGGCAACTAATGAAAAACTGTTTTTT.

This chain joins TRBV29-1 and TRBJ2-7; 8 bases are a match to TRBD1. The V and J ends lost 7 bases and 3 bases, in that order; junction bases with no gene match: 8. The CDR3 has 13 amino acids. Germline V gene lookup returns CDR1 SQVTM and CDR2 ANQGSEA. The CDR3 sequence: CSARTGMNYEQYF. CDR3 sequence (DNA): TGCAGCGCGCGGACAGGGATGAACTACGAGCAGTACTTC.